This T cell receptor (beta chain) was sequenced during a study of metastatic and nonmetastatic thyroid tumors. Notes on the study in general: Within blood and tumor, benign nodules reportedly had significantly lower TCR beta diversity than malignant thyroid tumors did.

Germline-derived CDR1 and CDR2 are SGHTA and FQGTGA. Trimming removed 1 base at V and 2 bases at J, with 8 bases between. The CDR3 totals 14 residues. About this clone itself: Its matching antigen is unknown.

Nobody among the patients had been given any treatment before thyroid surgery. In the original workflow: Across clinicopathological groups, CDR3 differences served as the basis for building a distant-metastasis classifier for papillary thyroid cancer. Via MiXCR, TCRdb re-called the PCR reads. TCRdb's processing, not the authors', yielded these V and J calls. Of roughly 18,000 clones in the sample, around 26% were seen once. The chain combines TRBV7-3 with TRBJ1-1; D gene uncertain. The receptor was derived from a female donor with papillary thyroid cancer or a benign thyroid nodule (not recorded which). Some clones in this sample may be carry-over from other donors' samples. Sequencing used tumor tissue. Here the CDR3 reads CASSLNGINTEAFF. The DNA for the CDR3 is TGTGCCAGCAGCTTAAACGGGATAAACACTGAAGCTTTCTTT. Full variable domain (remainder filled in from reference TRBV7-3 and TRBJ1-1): GAGVSQTPSNKVTEKGKYVELRCDPISGHTALYWYRQSLGQGPEFLIYFQGTGAADDSGLPNDRFFAVRPEGSVSTLKIQRTERGDSAVYLCASSLNGINTEAFFGQGTRLTVV.